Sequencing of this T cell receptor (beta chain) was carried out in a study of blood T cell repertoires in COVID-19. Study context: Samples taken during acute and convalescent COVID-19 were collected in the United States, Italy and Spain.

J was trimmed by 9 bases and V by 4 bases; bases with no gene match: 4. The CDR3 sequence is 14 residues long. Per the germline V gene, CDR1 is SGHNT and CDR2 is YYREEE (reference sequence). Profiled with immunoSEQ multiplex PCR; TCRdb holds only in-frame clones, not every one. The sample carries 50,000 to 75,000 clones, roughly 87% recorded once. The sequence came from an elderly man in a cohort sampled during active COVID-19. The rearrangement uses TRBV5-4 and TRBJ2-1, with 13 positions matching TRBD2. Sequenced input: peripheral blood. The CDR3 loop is CASSVGLAGSEQFF. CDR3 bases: TGTGCCAGCAGCGTGGGACTAGCGGGAAGTGAGCAGTTCTTC.